The clone carrying this T cell receptor (beta chain) showed up just once. This sample was taken from a study of cytotoxic CD8 clonotypes in ibrutinib-treated CLL. Some clones are missing from TCRdb's copy, which holds only in-frame ones; the method was immunoSEQ multiplex PCR. The sample consists of approximately 140,000 clones, 60% to 80% of them appearing once. Deletions cut 5 bases from V and 8 bases from J, with 15 bases between. In germline, CDR1 is MNHEY, CDR2 SVGAGI. There are 14 residues in the CDR3. V gene TRBV6-5 combines with J gene TRBJ1-4; D might be TRBD1 (5 bases). Sequencing was performed on PBMCs, taken after 12 months of ibrutinib treatment. The receptor comes from a human donor with chronic lymphocytic leukemia. This CDR3 is CASSPWNKGEKLFF. The CDR3 DNA reads TGTGCCAGCAGTCCATGGAATAAGGGGGAAAAACTGTTTTTT.